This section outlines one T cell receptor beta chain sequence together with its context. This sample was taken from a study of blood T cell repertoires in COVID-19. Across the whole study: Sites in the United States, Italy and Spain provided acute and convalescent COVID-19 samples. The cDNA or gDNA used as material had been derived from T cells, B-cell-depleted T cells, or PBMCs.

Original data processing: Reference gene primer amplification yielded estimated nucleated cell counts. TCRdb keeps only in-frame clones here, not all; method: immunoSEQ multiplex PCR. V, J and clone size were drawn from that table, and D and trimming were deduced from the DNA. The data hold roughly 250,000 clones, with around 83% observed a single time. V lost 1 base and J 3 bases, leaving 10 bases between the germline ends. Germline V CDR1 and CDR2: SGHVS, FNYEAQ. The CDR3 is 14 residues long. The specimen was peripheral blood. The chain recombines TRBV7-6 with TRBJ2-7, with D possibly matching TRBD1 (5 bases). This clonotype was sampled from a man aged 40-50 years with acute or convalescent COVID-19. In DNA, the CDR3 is TGTGCCAGCAGCTTAGAGGGGATCGACTACGAGCAGTACTTC. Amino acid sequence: CASSLEGIDYEQYF.